A single sample gave rise to the 25 T cell receptor beta chains below, sequenced in a study of T cells in Graves' hyperthyroidism and ophthalmopathy. RNA transcripts gave rise to amplified TCR beta CDR3 regions. The primer set for the first-round RT-PCR of the TCR CDR3 was HTBI. TCRdb analysed the multiplex PCR reads with MiXCR anew, one entry per CDR3 protein. The sample has roughly 260,000 distinct CDR3 sequences; roughly 15% are singletons. The sample consisted of blood. These receptor sequences come from a woman between 40 and 55 years old with Graves' hyperthyroidism that later progressed to Graves' ophthalmopathy.

This clonotype was counted ten times or more. This chain connects TRBV20-1 to TRBJ1-4; TRBD1 matches 7 bases. CDR3 size: 19 residues. Germline V gene lookup returns CDR1 DFQATT and CDR2 SNEGSKA (reference sequence). Trimming removed 0 bases from V and 0 bases from J; junction bases left unmatched: 13. The chain's CDR3 is CSARDAKTGWGATNEKLFF. In DNA form, the CDR3 reads TGCAGTGCTAGAGATGCAAAGACAGGGTGGGGTGCAACTAATGAAAAACTGTTTTTT.

The chain joins TRBV7-2 to TRBJ2-1, with TRBD1 matching 8 bases. The V gene's germline CDR1 is SGHTA and CDR2 FQGNSA. This CDR3 contains 13 residues. The V segment lost 5 bases and the J segment 9 bases; nucleotides outside the gene matches: 6. The CDR3, as DNA: TGTGCCAGCAGCCCACAGACAGGGGTTGAGCAGTTCTTC. It translates to CASSPQTGVEQFF.

This clonotype was seen at least ten times. V is TRBV19 and J is TRBJ1-5; D uncertain. V lost 4 bases and J lost 6, with 10 bases in between. The CDR3 is 13 residues long. In germline, CDR1 is LNHDA, CDR2 SQIVND (reference sequence). CDR3 nucleotides: TGTGCCAGTAGTACTACGCCGGCTCAGCCCCAGCATTTT. Protein sequence: CASSTTPAQPQHF. Complete variable domain (other parts from reference TRBV19 and TRBJ1-5): DGGITQSPKYLFRKEGQNVTLSCEQNLNHDAMYWYRQDPGQGLRLIYYSQIVNDFQKGDIAEGYSVSREKKESFPLTVTSAQKNPTAFYLCASSTTPAQPQHFGDGTRLSIL.

V is TRBV29-1 and J is TRBJ2-3; TRBD2 aligns across 9 bases. With 5 bases clipped from V and 5 bases from J, the junction kept 11 bases outside the gene matches. CDR3 length: 15 amino acids. Germline-derived CDR1 and CDR2 are SQVTM and ANQGSEA. The CDR3 is CSVIGGRAGVDTQYF. CDR3 nucleotide sequence: TGCAGCGTTATTGGCGGGAGGGCTGGAGTAGATACGCAGTATTTT.

This clonotype was counted many times. The V gene is TRBV19, the J gene TRBJ2-1; TRBD2 aligns across 7 bases. V was clipped by 5 bases and J by 3 bases; unmatched bases: 10. CDR1 is LNHDA and CDR2 is SQIVND in the germline V gene (reference sequence). This CDR3 is 16 amino acids long. The CDR3 coding sequence is TGTGCCAGTAGTTCCCGAATAGCGGGCGTCTACAATGAGCAGTTCTTC. Protein sequence: CASSSRIAGVYNEQFF.

In this sample, this clonotype turned up many times. The J gene is TRBJ2-6, the V gene TRBV7-9, with unresolved D. V gave up 5 bases and J gave up 1 base, with 9 bases separating them. The CDR3 loop spans 15 amino acids. CDR1 and CDR2 (germline): SEHNR, FQNEAQ (reference sequence). The DNA for the CDR3 is TGTGCCAGCAGCCCTGTAGAATCTGGGGCCAACGTCCTGACTTTC. Protein sequence: CASSPVESGANVLTF.

Ten or more counts support this clonotype. J is TRBJ2-1 and V is TRBV30; the D gene is possibly TRBD2 (6 bases). The CDR3 extends over 17 amino acids. The germline CDR1 and CDR2 sequences are GTSNPN and SVGIG (reference sequence). Trimming left V 1 base short and J 7 bases short, with 23 bases between. The CDR3 here is CAWSGQRALGTWNEQFF. The CDR3 nucleotides are TGTGCCTGGAGTGGTCAGAGGGCTTTAGGGACTTGGAATGAGCAGTTCTTC.

This clonotype was counted many times. The chain recombines TRBV20-1 with TRBJ2-3; D is ambiguous. In germline, CDR1 is DFQATT, CDR2 SNEGSKA (reference sequence). CDR3 length equals 11 residues. V was clipped by 6 bases and J by 6 bases, with 10 bases between them. The DNA for the CDR3 is TGCAGTGCGCTCGATTTGGATACGCAGTATTTT. Residues: CSALDLDTQYF.

The table lists this clonotype with a few counts. The chain combines TRBV9 with TRBJ2-2; no definite D call. Trimming cost V 2 bases and J 5 bases, with 16 bases left between them. This CDR3 contains 16 residues. Germline V lookup: CDR1 SGDLS, CDR2 YYNGEE. The CDR3 DNA is TGTGCCAGCAGCGTGGCGCCAGCTAGTAGTACCGGGGAGCTGTTTTTT. It yields the protein CASSVAPASSTGELFF.

This clonotype was detected a few times. V usage is TRBV29-1 and J usage is TRBJ1-1; TRBD1 agrees at 8 bases. This CDR3 spans 13 amino acids. Unmatched junction bases numbered 11, after V lost 7 bases and J lost 7 bases. The germline V gene encodes CDR1 SQVTM and CDR2 ANQGSEA. CDR3 in amino acids: CSAYIGRGREAFF. Here the CDR3 DNA reads TGCAGCGCTTATATTGGCAGGGGGCGTGAAGCTTTCTTT. Based on the CDR3 plus reference TRBV29-1 and TRBJ1-1, the full variable domain is SAVISQKPSRDICQRGTSLTIQCQVDSQVTMMFWYRQQPGQSLTLIATANQGSEATYESGFVIDKFPISRPNLTFSTLTVSNMSPEDSSIYLCSAYIGRGREAFFGQGTRLTVV.

V usage is TRBV6-1 and J usage is TRBJ2-2; D not resolved. V was clipped by 6 bases and J by 2 bases, with 7 bases between them. The CDR3 has 13 residues. Germline values: CDR1 MNHNS, CDR2 SASEGT. In nucleotides, the CDR3 is TGTGCCAGCAGGCCTAAAAACACCGGGGAGCTGTTTTTT. Residues: CASRPKNTGELFF.

The chain has TRBV5-1 and TRBJ2-5; 10 nucleotides match TRBD2. Per germline, CDR1 SGHRS and CDR2 YFSETQ. Germline trimming cut 0 bases from V and 13 bases from J; bases unmatched to any gene: 6. The CDR3 covers 13 residues. This CDR3 is CASSLVEGLAAYF. In DNA, the CDR3 is TGCGCCAGCAGCTTGGTCGAAGGACTAGCGGCGTACTTC.

This clonotype has only a few counts. This rearrangement joins TRBV12-3 or TRBV12-4 to TRBJ1-2; D gene uncertain. The germline V and J ends were trimmed by 2 bases and 4 bases, with 17 bases remaining between them. This CDR3 is built from 16 residues. The CDR3 sequence is CASSLSRTVPFYGYTF. The CDR3 coding sequence is TGTGCCAGCAGTTTATCCCGGACGGTGCCTTTCTATGGCTACACCTTC.

This chain uses TRBV9 with TRBJ1-4; D not certain. The V end was cut by 0 bases, the J end by 5 bases, with 11 bases between. The V gene's germline CDR1 is SGDLS and CDR2 YYNGEE. This CDR3 contains 15 residues. CDR3 sequence: CASSVDSGENEKLFF. For the CDR3, the DNA is TGTGCCAGCAGCGTAGATTCTGGGGAGAATGAAAAACTGTTTTTT.

In its sample, this clonotype was seen many times. The rearrangement joins TRBV2 to TRBJ1-5; TRBD1 matches at 9 bases. Per germline, CDR1 SNHLY and CDR2 FYNNEI. The CDR3 covers 14 residues. Trimming removed 6 bases from V and 4 bases from J; junction bases left unmatched: 4. CDR3 coding DNA: TGTGCCAGCAGCGAGGACAGGGGAAATCAGCCCCAGCATTTT. It is translated as CASSEDRGNQPQHF.

This CDR3 reads CASSLGRGRNEQFF. CDR3 sequence (DNA): TGTGCCAGCAGCTTAGGTAGGGGTAGGAATGAGCAGTTCTTC. The chain uses TRBV11-3 and TRBJ2-1, with D possibly TRBD1 on 5 matching bases. Germline V CDR1 and CDR2: SGHNT, YENEEA. CDR3 length: 14 amino acids. The V end lost 1 base, the J end lost 7 bases, and 11 bases lay between the germline ends.

Points on this clonotype: Just one base apart from a much larger clone, this may be a read error. CDR3 protein: CAISPQGAYERFF. The CDR3 nucleotides are TGTGCCATCTCACCCCAGGGGGCTTATGAGCGGTTCTTC. The chain carries TRBV27 and TRBJ2-1; 8 bases are shared with TRBD1. Germline-derived CDR1 and CDR2 are MNHEY and SMNVEV (reference sequence). The CDR3 is made up of 13 amino acids.

This clonotype was seen only a few times. A read error may explain this, as a much larger clone is one base away. This sequence joins TRBV7-9 and TRBJ1-3; TRBD1 matches 8 bases. The ends lost 10 bases at V and 3 bases at J; junction bases unmatched: 5. The CDR3 is 13 amino acids. From germline, CDR1 is SEHNR and CDR2 FQNEAQ (reference sequence). The CDR3 DNA is TGTGCCACCAGGACAGGGAATGGAAACACCATATATTTT. This sequence encodes CATRTGNGNTIYF.

This clonotype was observed many times. The gene calls are TRBV18 and TRBJ2-5; 9 bases are shared with TRBD1. Germline-derived CDR1 and CDR2 are KGHSH and LQKENI. The CDR3 contains 16 residues. The trim removed 5 bases at V and 5 bases at J, leaving 12 bases unmatched. This chain's CDR3 is CASSYRPGQGAETQYF. The CDR3 DNA is TGTGCCAGCTCATACCGTCCGGGACAGGGTGCCGAGACCCAGTACTTC.

This clonotype was seen repeatedly, ten times or more. The chain uses TRBV12-3 or TRBV12-4 and TRBJ2-3; no clear D gene. Trimming cost V 6 bases and J 3 bases, with 13 bases left between them. The CDR3 extends over 14 amino acids. The CDR3 spells CASSPTWTTDTQYF. As DNA, the CDR3 is TGTGCCAGCAGCCCAACTTGGACGACAGATACGCAGTATTTT.

This clonotype was detected many times. The V and J genes are TRBV27 and TRBJ1-1, with TRBD1 as a possible D gene (6 bases). The CDR3 loop spans 15 amino acids. Germline V gene sequence: CDR1 MNHEY, CDR2 SMNVEV (reference sequence). V was pared by 6 bases and J by 2 bases, with 16 bases between. The CDR3 sequence is CASRRRQALNTEAFF. The CDR3 DNA reads as TGTGCCAGCAGAAGAAGACAGGCGTTAAACACTGAAGCTTTCTTT.

This rearrangement joins TRBV7-9 to TRBJ2-3; 8 bases fit TRBD2. The CDR3 length is 15 residues. Germline CDR1 SEHNR, CDR2 FQNEAQ (reference sequence). The V segment lost 3 bases and the J segment 1 base; nucleotides outside the gene matches: 3. CDR3 loop: CASSFWREGTDTQYF. CDR3 sequence (DNA): TGTGCCAGCAGCTTTTGGCGGGAGGGCACAGATACGCAGTATTTT.

This clonotype was counted many times. V gene TRBV5-1 combines with J gene TRBJ2-3; 9 bases align to TRBD2. Per germline, CDR1 SGHRS and CDR2 YFSETQ. V trimming: 4 bases; J trimming: 2 bases; junction bases outside the gene matches: 8. This CDR3 region has 16 residues. CDR3 loop: CASSPASGAATDTQYF. DNA for the CDR3: TGCGCCAGCAGCCCAGCTAGCGGGGCCGCCACAGATACGCAGTATTTT.

The sample holds many counts of this clonotype. The chain employs TRBV7-3 and TRBJ2-5, with 9 bases lining up with TRBD2. The germline V gene has CDR1 SGHTA and CDR2 FQGTGA. The CDR3 extends over 16 amino acids. V lost 0 bases, J lost 5 bases, and 7 bases stayed unmatched. CDR3 sequence (DNA): TGTGCCAGCAGCTTAACCGGCGGGAGGGCCCCTGAGACCCAGTACTTC. It codes for CASSLTGGRAPETQYF.

The chain carries TRBV4-1 and TRBJ2-1; a possible D gene is TRBD1 (6 bases). The CDR3 extends over 16 amino acids. Germline V gives CDR1 MGHRA, CDR2 YSYEKL. Trimming left V 4 bases short and J 3 bases short, with 16 bases between. The CDR3 loop is CASSPAGQRHYNEQFF. In DNA, the CDR3 is TGCGCCAGCAGCCCAGCTGGACAGCGACACTACAATGAGCAGTTCTTC.